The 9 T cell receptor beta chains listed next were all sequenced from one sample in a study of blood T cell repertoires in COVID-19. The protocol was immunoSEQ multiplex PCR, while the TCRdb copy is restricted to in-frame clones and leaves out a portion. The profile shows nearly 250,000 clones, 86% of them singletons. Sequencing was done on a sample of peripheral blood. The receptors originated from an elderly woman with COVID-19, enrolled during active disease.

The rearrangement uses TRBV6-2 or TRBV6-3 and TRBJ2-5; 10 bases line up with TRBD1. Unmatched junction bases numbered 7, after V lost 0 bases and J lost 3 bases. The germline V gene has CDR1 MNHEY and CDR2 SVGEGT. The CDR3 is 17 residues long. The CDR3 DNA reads TGTGCCAGCAGTTACTCCGCCGGGACAGGGGCCAAAGAGACCCAGTACTTC. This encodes CASSYSAGTGAKETQYF.

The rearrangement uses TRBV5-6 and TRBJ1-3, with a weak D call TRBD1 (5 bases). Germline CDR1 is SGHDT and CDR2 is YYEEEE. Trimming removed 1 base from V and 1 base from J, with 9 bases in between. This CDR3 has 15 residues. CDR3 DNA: TGTGCCAGCAGCTTGAGGGGCTCTTCTGGAAACACCATATATTTT. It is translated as CASSLRGSSGNTIYF.

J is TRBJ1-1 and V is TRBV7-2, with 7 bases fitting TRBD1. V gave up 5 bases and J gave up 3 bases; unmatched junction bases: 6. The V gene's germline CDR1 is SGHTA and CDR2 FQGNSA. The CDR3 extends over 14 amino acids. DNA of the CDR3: TGTGCCAGCAGCGACAGGGCTGGAGACACTGAAGCTTTCTTT. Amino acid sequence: CASSDRAGDTEAFF.

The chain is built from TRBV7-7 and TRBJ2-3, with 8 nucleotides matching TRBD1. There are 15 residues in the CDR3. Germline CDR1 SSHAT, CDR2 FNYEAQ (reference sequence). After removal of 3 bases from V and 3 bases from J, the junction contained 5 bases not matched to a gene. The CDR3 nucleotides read TGTGCCAGCAGCTTGGGCCAGGGGGCGACAGATACGCAGTATTTT. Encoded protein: CASSLGQGATDTQYF.

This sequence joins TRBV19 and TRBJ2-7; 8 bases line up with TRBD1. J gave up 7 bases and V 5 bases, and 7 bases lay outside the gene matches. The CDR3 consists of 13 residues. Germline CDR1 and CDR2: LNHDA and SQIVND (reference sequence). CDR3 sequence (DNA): TGTGCCAGTAGTTCGACAGGGGCGGGTGAGCAGTACTTC. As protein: CASSSTGAGEQYF.

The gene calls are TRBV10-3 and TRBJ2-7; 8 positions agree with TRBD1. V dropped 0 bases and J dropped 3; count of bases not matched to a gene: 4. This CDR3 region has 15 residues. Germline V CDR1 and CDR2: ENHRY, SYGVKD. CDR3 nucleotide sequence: TGTGCCATCAGTGAGTCACCAGGGGGCGGCTACGAGCAGTACTTC. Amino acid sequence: CAISESPGGGYEQYF.

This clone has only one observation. In DNA form, the CDR3 reads TGTGCCAGCAGCTTAGCGGTGGGGGGGCAAGAGACCCAGTACTTC. Amino acids: CASSLAVGGQETQYF. This chain links TRBV7-8 with TRBJ2-5, with TRBD2 matching over 7 bases. This CDR3 has 15 residues. With V trimmed by 0 bases and J by 2 bases, 3 bases remained unmatched. CDR1 is SGHVS and CDR2 is FQNEAQ in the germline V gene.

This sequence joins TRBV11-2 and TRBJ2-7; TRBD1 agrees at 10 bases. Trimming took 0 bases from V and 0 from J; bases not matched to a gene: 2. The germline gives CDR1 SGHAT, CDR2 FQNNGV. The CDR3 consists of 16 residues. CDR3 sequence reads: CASSLDRDRGSYEQYF. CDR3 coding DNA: TGTGCCAGCAGCTTAGATCGGGACAGGGGCTCCTACGAGCAGTACTTC.

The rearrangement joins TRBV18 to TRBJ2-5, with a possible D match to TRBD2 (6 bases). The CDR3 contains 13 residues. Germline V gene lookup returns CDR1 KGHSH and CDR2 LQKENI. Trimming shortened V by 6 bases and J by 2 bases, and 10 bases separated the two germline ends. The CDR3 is CASSATRQETQYF. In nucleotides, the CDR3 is TGTGCCAGCTCCGCGACTAGACAAGAGACCCAGTACTTC.